These T cell receptor beta chains were read from a single sample in a study of blood T cell repertoires in COVID-19. Only in-frame clones appear in the TCRdb table, and some are missing; sequencing was by immunoSEQ multiplex PCR. The table records tens of thousands of clones, 80% to 90% of them present only once. The sample was peripheral blood. The receptors here all came from a human donor with active COVID-19. The donor label of this sample is uncertain. CDR3s include the opening cysteine and the closing phenylalanine or tryptophan. The order of the fields is CDR3 protein, CDR3 DNA, V gene, J gene, D gene, clone size. The D gene is left open where the match is weak. Clone size appears in some rows only: once, few, many, or a class for an expanded clone.

CDR3: CASSVAGEAYEQYF; DNA: TGTGCCAGCAGCGTGGCGGGAGAGGCCTACGAGCAGTACTTC; V: TRBV9; J: TRBJ2-7; D: TRBD2; size: NA
CDR3: CASTDLRGNYEQYF; DNA: TGTGCCAGCACCGATCTCAGGGGGAACTACGAGCAGTACTTC; V: TRBV5-6; J: TRBJ2-7; D: TRBD1; size: NA
CDR3: CASKEQGLTYEQYF; DNA: TGTGCCAGCAAGGAACAGGGCCTAACCTACGAGCAGTACTTC; V: TRBV6-5; J: TRBJ2-7; D: NA; size: NA
CDR3: CASSGPGLGVSEQYF; DNA: TGTGCCAGCAGCGGACCGGGACTAGGGGTCTCCGAGCAGTACTTC; V: TRBV9; J: TRBJ2-7; D: TRBD2; size: NA
CDR3: CASSSLAGTPQETQYF; DNA: TGTGCCAGCAGCTCATTAGCGGGGACCCCTCAAGAGACCCAGTACTTC; V: TRBV11-3; J: TRBJ2-5; D: TRBD2; size: NA
CDR3: CASSLLRGGYNEQFF; DNA: TGTGCCAGCAGCTTGTTACGGGGTGGGTACAATGAGCAGTTCTTC; V: TRBV11-2; J: TRBJ2-1; D: NA; size: NA
CDR3: CASTHPGDLRTEAFF; DNA: TGTGCCAGTACCCACCCGGGGGACCTCAGAACTGAAGCTTTCTTT; V: TRBV19; J: TRBJ1-1; D: NA; size: NA
CDR3: CASSWTGNTEAFF; DNA: TGTGCCAGCAGCTGGACAGGGAACACTGAAGCTTTCTTT; V: TRBV7-3; J: TRBJ1-1; D: TRBD1; size: NA
CDR3: CASSQDYNQPQHF; DNA: TGCGCCAGCAGCCAAGACTACAATCAGCCCCAGCATTTT; V: TRBV4-3; J: TRBJ1-5; D: NA; size: NA
CDR3: CASSRQPNEQFF; DNA: TGTGCCAGCAGCCGACAGCCCAATGAGCAGTTCTTC; V: TRBV7-9; J: TRBJ2-1; D: NA; size: NA
CDR3: CASSPRAPDTEAFF; DNA: TGTGCCAGCAGCCCCAGGGCTCCTGACACTGAAGCTTTCTTT; V: TRBV7-9; J: TRBJ1-1; D: NA; size: NA
CDR3: CASDRGAGGYTF; DNA: TGTGCCAGCGACAGGGGTGCGGGTGGCTACACCTTC; V: TRBV6-5; J: TRBJ1-2; D: TRBD1; size: NA
CDR3: CASSSRDRGYNEQFF; DNA: TGTGCCAGCAGTTCCCGGGACAGGGGGTACAATGAGCAGTTCTTC; V: TRBV28; J: TRBJ2-1; D: TRBD1; size: NA
CDR3: CASSLMGGSYGYTF; DNA: TGTGCCAGCAGTTTAATGGGGGGATCCTATGGCTACACCTTC; V: TRBV28; J: TRBJ1-2; D: NA; size: NA
CDR3: CASSRTGGADSSGNTIYF; DNA: TGTGCCAGCAGCCGGACAGGGGGTGCAGACAGTTCTGGAAACACCATATATTTT; V: TRBV5-6; J: TRBJ1-3; D: TRBD1; size: NA
CDR3: CASSATATNEKLFF; DNA: TGTGCCAGTAGCGCGACAGCAACTAATGAAAAACTGTTTTTT; V: TRBV19; J: TRBJ1-4; D: NA; size: NA
CDR3: CASSRRQDGYTDTQYF; DNA: TGTGCCAGCAGCCGGCGACAGGACGGCTACACAGATACGCAGTATTTT; V: TRBV6-6; J: TRBJ2-3; D: NA; size: NA
CDR3: CASSLAGRLNTEAFF; DNA: TGCGCCAGCAGCTTGGCAGGGCGGTTGAACACTGAAGCTTTCTTT; V: TRBV5-1; J: TRBJ1-1; D: NA; size: NA
CDR3: CASSPNRGATYEQYF; DNA: TGCGCCAGCAGCCCAAACAGGGGCGCCACGTACGAGCAGTACTTC; V: TRBV5-1; J: TRBJ2-7; D: TRBD1; size: NA
CDR3: CASSFEGNSYNEQFF; DNA: TGTGCCAGCAGCTTTGAGGGCAACTCCTACAATGAGCAGTTCTTC; V: TRBV5-6; J: TRBJ2-1; D: NA; size: NA
CDR3: CASSQDAGRGAVF; DNA: TGTGCCAGCAGCCAAGATGCCGGGCGGGGAGCTGTTTTT; V: TRBV3-1/TRBV3-2; J: TRBJ2-2; D: NA; size: NA
CDR3: CASAGTTGALIGYTF; DNA: TGCGCCAGCGCGGGCACGACAGGAGCCCTTATTGGCTACACCTTC; V: TRBV5-1; J: TRBJ1-2; D: NA; size: NA
CDR3: CASSPLGGSNEKLFF; DNA: TGTGCCAGCTCACCATTAGGGGGCTCGAATGAAAAACTGTTTTTT; V: TRBV18; J: TRBJ1-4; D: TRBD1; size: NA
CDR3: CASSSTGSNQPQHF; DNA: TGTGCCAGCAGCTCCACGGGTAGCAATCAGCCCCAGCATTTT; V: TRBV7-9; J: TRBJ1-5; D: NA; size: once
CDR3: CASSPPNYSGANVLTF; DNA: TGTGCCAGCAGCCCACCCAACTACTCTGGGGCCAACGTCCTGACTTTC; V: TRBV7-3; J: TRBJ2-6; D: NA; size: once
CDR3: CASTGGSQGDTGELFF; DNA: TGTGCCAGCACCGGAGGGTCACAGGGGGACACCGGGGAGCTGTTTTTT; V: TRBV2; J: TRBJ2-2; D: TRBD1; size: NA
CDR3: CASSSGEKLFF; DNA: TGTGCCAGCAGTTCAGGTGAAAAACTGTTTTTT; V: TRBV2; J: TRBJ1-4; D: NA; size: NA
CDR3: CASSPDRSSYEQYF; DNA: TGTGCCAGCAGCCCCGACAGAAGCTCCTACGAGCAGTACTTC; V: TRBV7-3; J: TRBJ2-7; D: NA; size: NA
CDR3: CASSRDSEDEQFF; DNA: TGTGCCAGCAGCCGGGACTCCGAGGATGAGCAGTTCTTC; V: TRBV7-9; J: TRBJ2-1; D: NA; size: once
CDR3: CASSYRQANSPLHF; DNA: TGTGCCAGCAGTTACCGGCAGGCCAATTCACCCCTCCACTTT; V: TRBV6-5; J: TRBJ1-6; D: NA; size: NA
CDR3: CASSLDRNEQFF; DNA: TGTGCCAGCAGCCTGGACAGGAATGAGCAGTTCTTC; V: TRBV6-5; J: TRBJ2-1; D: TRBD1; size: NA
CDR3: CASSFTGYGSPLHF; DNA: TGTGCCAGCAGCTTTACAGGGTACGGTTCACCCCTCCACTTT; V: TRBV11-3; J: TRBJ1-6; D: NA; size: NA
CDR3: CASSAPGAAKNIQYF; DNA: TGTGCCAGCAGCGCCCCAGGGGCGGCCAAAAACATTCAGTACTTC; V: TRBV13; J: TRBJ2-4; D: NA; size: NA
CDR3: CASSYSNLAGYNEQFF; DNA: TGTGCCAGCAGTTACTCGAATCTGGCGGGTTACAATGAGCAGTTCTTC; V: TRBV6-6; J: TRBJ2-1; D: NA; size: NA
CDR3: CASSSSGGTDTQYF; DNA: TGCGCCAGCAGCTCTAGCGGGGGAACAGATACGCAGTATTTT; V: TRBV5-1; J: TRBJ2-3; D: TRBD2; size: NA
CDR3: CASSDFADWIYEQYF; DNA: TGTGCCAGCAGTGATTTCGCAGACTGGATCTACGAGCAGTACTTC; V: TRBV6-1; J: TRBJ2-7; D: NA; size: once
CDR3: CSASQGTSGYNEQFF; DNA: TGCAGTGCTAGTCAGGGGACTAGCGGTTACAATGAGCAGTTCTTC; V: TRBV20-1; J: TRBJ2-1; D: TRBD2; size: once
CDR3: CASSPGQGLTGELFF; DNA: TGTGCCAGCAGCCCGGGACAGGGCCTCACCGGGGAGCTGTTTTTT; V: TRBV7-2; J: TRBJ2-2; D: TRBD1; size: NA
CDR3: CASSRGETQYF; DNA: TGTGCCAGCTCGAGGGGGGAGACCCAGTACTTC; V: TRBV18; J: TRBJ2-5; D: NA; size: NA
CDR3: CASSLFIGGNEQFF; DNA: TGTGCCAGCAGTTTATTTATAGGGGGCAATGAGCAGTTCTTC; V: TRBV27; J: TRBJ2-1; D: NA; size: NA